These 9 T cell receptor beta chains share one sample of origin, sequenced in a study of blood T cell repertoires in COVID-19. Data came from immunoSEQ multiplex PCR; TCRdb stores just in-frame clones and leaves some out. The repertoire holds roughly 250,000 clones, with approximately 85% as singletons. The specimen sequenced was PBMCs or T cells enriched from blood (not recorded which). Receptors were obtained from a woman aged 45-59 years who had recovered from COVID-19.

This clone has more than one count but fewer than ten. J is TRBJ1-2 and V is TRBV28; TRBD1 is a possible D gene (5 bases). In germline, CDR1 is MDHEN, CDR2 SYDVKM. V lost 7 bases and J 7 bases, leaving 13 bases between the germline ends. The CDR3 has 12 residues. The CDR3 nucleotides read TGTGCCAGCACCCCCAGGGCCGGTGGCTACACCTTC. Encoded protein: CASTPRAGGYTF.

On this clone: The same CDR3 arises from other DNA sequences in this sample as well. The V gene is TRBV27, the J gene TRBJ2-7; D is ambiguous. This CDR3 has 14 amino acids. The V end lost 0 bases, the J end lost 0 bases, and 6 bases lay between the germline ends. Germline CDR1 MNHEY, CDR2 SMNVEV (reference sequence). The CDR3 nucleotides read TGTGCCAGCAGTTTATCTACAGCCTCCTACGAGCAGTACTTC. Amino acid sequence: CASSLSTASYEQYF.

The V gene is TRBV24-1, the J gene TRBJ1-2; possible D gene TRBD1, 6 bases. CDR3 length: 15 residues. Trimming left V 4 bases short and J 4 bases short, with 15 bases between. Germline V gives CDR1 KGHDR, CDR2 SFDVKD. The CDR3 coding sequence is TGTGCCACCAGTGAGGCCTCAGGGGAGAGCTATGGCTACACCTTC. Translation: CATSEASGESYGYTF.

In nucleotides, the CDR3 is TGTGCCAGCAGTCCCGGGACAACGGTAGGCACTGAAGCTTTCTTT. Its protein product is CASSPGTTVGTEAFF. This chain links TRBV6-5 with TRBJ1-1, with D possibly TRBD1 on 6 matching bases. This CDR3 is 15 amino acids long. Trimming removed 5 bases from V and 4 bases from J, with 17 bases in between. Germline V CDR1 and CDR2: MNHEY, SVGAGI.

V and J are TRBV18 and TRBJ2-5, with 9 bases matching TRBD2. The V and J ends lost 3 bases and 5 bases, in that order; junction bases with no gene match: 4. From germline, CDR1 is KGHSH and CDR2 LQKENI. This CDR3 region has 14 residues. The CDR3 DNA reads TGTGCCAGCTCACCCGGGACTAGCACGGAGACCCAGTACTTC. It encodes CASSPGTSTETQYF.

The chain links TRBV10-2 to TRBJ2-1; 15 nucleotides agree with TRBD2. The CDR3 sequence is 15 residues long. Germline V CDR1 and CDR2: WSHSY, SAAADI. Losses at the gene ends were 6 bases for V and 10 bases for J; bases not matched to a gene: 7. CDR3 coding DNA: TGCGCCAGCAGCGAACCGGGACTAGCGGGGGGCGAGCAGTTCTTC. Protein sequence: CASSEPGLAGGEQFF.

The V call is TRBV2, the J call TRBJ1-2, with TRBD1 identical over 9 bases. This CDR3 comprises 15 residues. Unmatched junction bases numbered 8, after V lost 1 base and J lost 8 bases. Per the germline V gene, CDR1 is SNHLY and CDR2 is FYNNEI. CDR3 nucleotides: TGTGCCAGCAGTGAAGAGAACAGGGGGCAGAGCGGCTACACCTTC. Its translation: CASSEENRGQSGYTF.

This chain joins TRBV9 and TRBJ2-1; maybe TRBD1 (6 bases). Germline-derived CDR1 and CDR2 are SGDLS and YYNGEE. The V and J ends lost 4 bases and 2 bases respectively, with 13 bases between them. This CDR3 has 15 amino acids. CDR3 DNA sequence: TGTGCCAGCAGCCCAGGGGCCAGTCCCTACAATGAGCAGTTCTTC. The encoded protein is CASSPGASPYNEQFF. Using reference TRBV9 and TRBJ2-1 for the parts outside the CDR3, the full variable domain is DSGVTQTPKHLITATGQRVTLRCSPRSGDLSVYWYQQSLDQGLQFLIQYYNGEERAKGNILERFSAQQFPDLHSELNLSSLELGDSALYFCASSPGASPYNEQFFGPGTRLTVL.

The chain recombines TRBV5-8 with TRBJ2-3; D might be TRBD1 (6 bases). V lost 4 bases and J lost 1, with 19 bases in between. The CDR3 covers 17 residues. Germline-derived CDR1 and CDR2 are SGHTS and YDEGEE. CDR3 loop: CASSPGRSTGGTDTQYF. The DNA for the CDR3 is TGTGCCAGCAGCCCCGGACGATCGACAGGAGGCACAGATACGCAGTATTTT.